The 29 T cell receptor beta chains reported below all come from one sample, sequenced in a study of OX40 agonist ivuxolimab in advanced cancers. Profiled with immunoSEQ multiplex PCR; TCRdb holds only in-frame clones, not every one. The data show tens of thousands of clones, 84% seen once. The source was CD4+ or CD8+ T cells sorted from blood, collected in a trial of the OX40 agonist ivuxolimab. The origin of the receptors is an adult with an advanced solid tumor such as melanoma, head and neck, liver or kidney cancer.

V usage is TRBV28 and J usage is TRBJ2-3, with D hard to call. The CDR3 loop spans 15 amino acids. V was trimmed by 7 bases and J by 2 bases, leaving 16 bases between them. Germline CDR1 is MDHEN and CDR2 is SYDVKM. CDR3 in amino acids: CASKGSTKYTDTQYF. The CDR3 DNA reads TGTGCCAGCAAAGGCAGCACTAAATACACAGATACGCAGTATTTT.

The J gene is TRBJ1-5, the V gene TRBV4-3; D may be TRBD1 (5 bases). CDR3 length equals 15 residues. Germline-derived CDR1 and CDR2 are LGHNA and YSLEER. V was pared by 0 bases and J by 9 bases, with 15 bases between. CDR3 in DNA: TGCGCCAGCAGCCAAGACAGGGCGGGTTGGGGGCCCCAGCATTTT. Encoded protein: CASSQDRAGWGPQHF.

This chain joins TRBV19 and TRBJ1-2, with TRBD1 as a possible D gene (5 bases). CDR3 length: 14 residues. Trimming shortened V by 5 bases and J by 2 bases, and 12 bases separated the two germline ends. Germline CDR1 is LNHDA and CDR2 is SQIVND (reference sequence). Here the CDR3 reads CASSPRDGNYGYTF. The CDR3 DNA is TGTGCCAGTAGTCCCAGGGACGGGAACTATGGCTACACCTTC.

J is TRBJ2-7 and V is TRBV6-6; the match to TRBD2 covers 11 bases. Germline lookup yields CDR1 MNHNY and CDR2 SVGAGI (reference sequence). The CDR3 length is 15 residues. After removal of 6 bases from V and 1 base from J, the junction contained 5 bases not matched to a gene. As DNA, the CDR3 is TGTGCCAGCAGCTACAGACTAGCGGGGTCCTACGAGCAGTACTTC. It encodes CASSYRLAGSYEQYF.

The chain links TRBV28 to TRBJ2-3; D perhaps matches TRBD1 (6 bases). CDR1 MDHEN and CDR2 SYDVKM come from the germline V gene. Trimming stripped 2 bases from V and 5 bases from J, with 11 bases between. There are 14 residues in the CDR3. CDR3 DNA sequence: TGTGCCAGCAGTTTAAACAGGGTAGGAGATACGCAGTATTTT. Translation gives CASSLNRVGDTQYF. Based on the CDR3 plus reference TRBV28 and TRBJ2-3, the full variable domain is DVKVTQSSRYLVKRTGEKVFLECVQDMDHENMFWYRQDPGLGLRLIYFSYDVKMKEKGDIPEGYSVSREKKERFSLILESASTNQTSMYLCASSLNRVGDTQYFGPGTRLTVL.

This rearrangement joins TRBV7-9 to TRBJ2-1; 10 positions agree with TRBD2. CDR1 and CDR2 (germline): SEHNR, FQNEAQ (reference sequence). The CDR3 has 17 amino acids. The ends lost 0 bases at V and 8 bases at J; junction bases unmatched: 10. The CDR3 reads CASSLAQREGFKDEQFF. The CDR3 DNA is TGTGCCAGCAGCTTAGCGCAGCGGGAGGGCTTTAAGGATGAGCAGTTCTTC. Full variable domain (missing parts from reference TRBV7-9 and TRBJ2-1): DTGVSQNPRHKITKRGQNVTFRCDPISEHNRLYWYRQTLGQGPEFLTYFQNEAQLEKSRLLSDRFSAERPKGSFSTLEIQRTEQGDSAMYLCASSLAQREGFKDEQFFGPGTRLTVL.

The chain joins TRBV30 to TRBJ1-1; D remains ambiguous. The V gene lost 0 bases and the J gene lost 3 bases, with 11 bases spanning the gap. Per the germline V gene, CDR1 is GTSNPN and CDR2 is SVGIG (reference sequence). This CDR3 contains 14 residues. The CDR3 DNA is TGTGCCTGGAGTGTCAATACTAAGGACACTGAAGCTTTCTTT. It is translated as CAWSVNTKDTEAFF.

The chain links TRBV11-3 to TRBJ2-3; D ambiguous. V was shortened by 1 base and J by 5 bases, with 4 bases between the two germline ends. The CDR3 is 12 residues long. In germline, CDR1 is SGHNT, CDR2 YENEEA. The CDR3 DNA is TGTGCCAGCAGCTTAGGGCAAGATACGCAGTATTTT. Translation: CASSLGQDTQYF.

V and J are TRBV15 and TRBJ2-5; a possible D gene is TRBD1 (5 bases). CDR1 and CDR2 (germline): LNHNV, YYDKDF (reference sequence). The CDR3 has 15 residues. V was clipped by 0 bases and J by 2 bases, with 10 bases between them. The CDR3 loop is CATSREGRLQETQYF. The CDR3 DNA is TGTGCCACCAGCAGAGAGGGGCGGTTACAAGAGACCCAGTACTTC.

V is TRBV25-1 and J is TRBJ1-2; 9 bases are a match to TRBD1. V shed 6 bases, J shed 2 bases, and the junction held 4 bases outside the gene matches. This CDR3 contains 14 residues. CDR1 is MGHDK, CDR2 SYGVNS, per germline. The CDR3 here is CASRRTGENYGYTF. The CDR3 DNA reads as TGTGCCAGCAGAAGGACAGGGGAGAACTATGGCTACACCTTC.

The chain links TRBV7-9 to TRBJ2-6; D is ambiguous. The length of the CDR3 is 19 residues. V lost 0 bases, J lost 0 bases, and 15 bases lay in between. Germline V gene data show CDR1 as SEHNR and CDR2 as FQNEAQ (reference sequence). The CDR3 nucleotides read TGTGCCAGCAGCTTAGCGCTAATGGGTCGTACCTCTGGGGCCAACGTCCTGACTTTC. It encodes CASSLALMGRTSGANVLTF.

This clone was counted only a few times. The chain couples TRBV25-1 to TRBJ1-1, with 7 bases lining up with TRBD1. CDR3 length: 14 amino acids. CDR1 and CDR2 (germline): MGHDK, SYGVNS. The V and J ends lost 7 bases and 10 bases, in that order; junction bases with no gene match: 15. For the CDR3, the DNA is TGTGCCAGCACCAACACCGGGACAGTTTTTTCAGCTTTCTTT. It is translated as CASTNTGTVFSAFF.

V is TRBV19 and J is TRBJ1-5, with D unresolved. Trimming stripped 4 bases from V and 4 bases from J, with 8 bases between. The CDR3 has 13 amino acids. From germline, CDR1 is LNHDA and CDR2 SQIVND (reference sequence). The CDR3 coding sequence is TGTGCCAGTAGTACAACCGTAAATCAGCCCCAGCATTTT. Translation: CASSTTVNQPQHF. Full variable domain (outside the CDR3, taken from reference TRBV19 and TRBJ1-5): DGGITQSPKYLFRKEGQNVTLSCEQNLNHDAMYWYRQDPGQGLRLIYYSQIVNDFQKGDIAEGYSVSREKKESFPLTVTSAQKNPTAFYLCASSTTVNQPQHFGDGTRLSIL.

The CDR3, as DNA: TGTGCCAGCAGTTCGCGCGGGGGGGGGTACGAGCAGTACTTC. As protein: CASSSRGGGYEQYF. J is TRBJ2-7 and V is TRBV27; 9 positions match TRBD2. Germline assignment: CDR1 MNHEY and CDR2 SMNVEV (reference sequence). This CDR3 comprises 14 residues. After removal of 4 bases from V and 4 bases from J, the junction contained 5 bases not matched to a gene.

The chain carries TRBV4-3 and TRBJ2-1; maybe TRBD2 (6 bases). Trimming removed 1 base from V and 2 bases from J, with 9 bases in between. The CDR3 length is 15 residues. From germline, CDR1 is LGHNA and CDR2 YSLEER. The DNA of the CDR3 is TGCGCCAGCAGCCAAGCGGGAGTTGCCTACAATGAGCAGTTCTTC. It is translated as CASSQAGVAYNEQFF.

This rearrangement joins TRBV10-1 to TRBJ2-7; D might be TRBD1 (5 bases). The germline V gene has CDR1 WNHNN and CDR2 SYGVQD (reference sequence). The CDR3 is 14 amino acids. The V gene lost 6 bases and the J gene lost 2 bases, with 14 bases spanning the gap. CDR3 in DNA: TGCGCCAGCAGCCAGAGCCTGGGGCCCTACGAGCAGTACTTC. This translates into CASSQSLGPYEQYF.

The chain joins TRBV5-6 to TRBJ1-6; perhaps TRBD1 as D (5 bases). The length of the CDR3 is 15 residues. The germline V and J ends were trimmed by 1 base and 11 bases, with 16 bases remaining between them. Germline-derived CDR1 and CDR2 are SGHDT and YYEEEE. CDR3 sequence reads: CASSLIGAGTPPLHF. For the CDR3, the DNA is TGTGCCAGCAGCTTGATCGGGGCGGGGACGCCACCCCTCCACTTT.

The rearrangement joins TRBV11-3 to TRBJ2-7, with 10 bases lining up with TRBD1. V lost 5 bases to trimming and J lost 0 bases; unmatched junction nucleotides: 7. The CDR3 is made up of 16 amino acids. Germline loops: CDR1 SGHNT, CDR2 YENEEA. The CDR3 is CASSGATGGSSYEQYF. The CDR3 bases are TGTGCCAGCAGCGGGGCGACAGGGGGCAGCTCCTACGAGCAGTACTTC.

In DNA, the CDR3 is TGTGCCAGCAGCGAGGGGGCCGGCTATGGCTACACCTTC. It codes for CASSEGAGYGYTF. The chain combines TRBV9 with TRBJ1-2; 7 bases agree with TRBD1. There are 13 residues in the CDR3. V lost 3 bases and J lost 4; bases outside the gene matches: 3. Germline lookup yields CDR1 SGDLS and CDR2 YYNGEE.

The chain is built from TRBV9 and TRBJ2-3, with D possibly TRBD2 on 6 matching bases. Germline CDR1 SGDLS, CDR2 YYNGEE. The CDR3 spans 15 residues. V lost 0 bases, J lost 3 bases, and 11 bases lay in between. CDR3: CASSVVAGRTDTQYF. CDR3 DNA sequence: TGTGCCAGCAGCGTAGTTGCGGGGAGAACAGATACGCAGTATTTT.

V gene TRBV29-1 combines with J gene TRBJ1-5; 7 bases line up with TRBD1. The CDR3 is 14 residues long. Germline V gene sequence: CDR1 SQVTM, CDR2 ANQGSEA. V shed 5 bases, J shed 0 bases, and the junction held 4 bases outside the gene matches. CDR3 DNA sequence: TGCAGCGTTCGCACAGGGGATAGCAATCAGCCCCAGCATTTT. Translation gives CSVRTGDSNQPQHF.

This chain links TRBV5-1 with TRBJ1-3, with 8 bases identical to TRBD1. The germline CDR1 and CDR2 sequences are SGHRS and YFSETQ. J was trimmed by 2 bases and V by 0 bases; bases with no gene match: 7. The CDR3 has 17 amino acids. In nucleotides, the CDR3 is TGCGCCAGCAGCTTGGGTAGTGGGACAGGAACTGGAAACACCATATATTTT. It encodes CASSLGSGTGTGNTIYF.

The rearrangement links TRBV7-2 to TRBJ1-5; D gene unclear. V was trimmed by 2 bases and J by 0 bases, leaving 5 bases between them. The germline gives CDR1 SGHTA, CDR2 FQGNSA. The CDR3 loop spans 14 amino acids. CDR3 in DNA: TGTGCCAGCAGCTTAAAGGTTAGCAATCAGCCCCAGCATTTT. This gives the protein CASSLKVSNQPQHF.

This clone was recorded a few times. The rearrangement links TRBV7-2 to TRBJ2-1, with D unresolved. Trimming pared 4 bases from V and 8 bases from J, leaving 18 bases between. The CDR3 covers 15 residues. CDR1 is SGHTA, CDR2 FQGNSA, per germline. CDR3 sequence: CASSSHWALRDEQFF. The CDR3 DNA follows: TGTGCCAGCAGCTCCCATTGGGCTCTACGGGATGAGCAGTTCTTC.

This clone was seen once. The genes are TRBV6-6 and TRBJ2-7, with 10 bases lining up with TRBD1. This CDR3 is 14 amino acids long. From germline, CDR1 is MNHNY and CDR2 SVGAGI (reference sequence). Trimming at V came to 5 bases and at J to 5 bases, leaving 6 bases not matched to a gene. CDR3 in DNA: TGTGCCAGCAGTAGCGCAGGACAGGGGGACGAGCAGTACTTC. Residues: CASSSAGQGDEQYF.

V and J are TRBV5-6 and TRBJ2-3, with D perhaps TRBD1 (6 bases). This CDR3 contains 15 residues. Germline CDR1 SGHDT, CDR2 YYEEEE. V lost 3 bases and J 3 bases, leaving 14 bases between the germline ends. As DNA, the CDR3 is TGTGCCAGCAGCTCAGGGGTTGTGGGGACAGATACGCAGTATTTT. Encoded protein: CASSSGVVGTDTQYF.

This chain links TRBV18 with TRBJ1-2, with D unresolved. The CDR3 totals 16 residues. Germline CDR1 reads KGHSH; CDR2 reads LQKENI. Trimming pared 2 bases from V and 5 bases from J, leaving 18 bases between. The DNA of the CDR3 is TGTGCCAGCTCACCAACGGGAACAATGGAAGGTTATGGCTACACCTTC. Translating it yields CASSPTGTMEGYGYTF. The full variable domain, in which reference TRBV18 and TRBJ1-2 provide the parts outside the CDR3, is NAGVMQNPRHLVRRRGQEARLRCSPMKGHSHVYWYRQLPEEGLKFMVYLQKENIIDESGMPKERFSAEFPKEGPSILRIQQVVRGDSAAYFCASSPTGTMEGYGYTFGSGTRLTVV.

This chain joins TRBV11-3 and TRBJ2-2, with 9 nucleotides matching TRBD2. This CDR3 contains 15 residues. Trimming removed 9 bases from V and 2 bases from J; junction bases left unmatched: 7. Germline V CDR1 and CDR2: SGHNT, YENEEA. Written as DNA, the CDR3 is TGTGCCAGTTCCTTAGCGGGAGTTAACACCGGGGAGCTGTTTTTT. As protein: CASSLAGVNTGELFF.

This chain connects TRBV5-1 to TRBJ2-1; 7 bases match TRBD2. The junction had 4 bases not matched to a gene; V was cut back by 4 bases and J by 6 bases. Germline values: CDR1 SGHRS, CDR2 YFSETQ. This CDR3 region has 13 residues. The CDR3 nucleotides read TGCGCCAGCAGCAGTCCGGGAGGCAATGAGCAGTTCTTC. Protein: CASSSPGGNEQFF.